Reported below is one T cell receptor (beta chain). This sample stems from a study of blood T cell repertoires in COVID-19. Whole-study context: COVID-19 samples from acute and convalescent phases originated in the United States, Italy and Spain. PBMCs, B-cell-depleted T cells, or T cells provided the cDNA or gDNA that made up the material.

The CDR3 sequence is 14 residues long. J gave up 7 bases and V 5 bases, and 4 bases lay outside the gene matches. Germline CDR1 is MNHEY and CDR2 is SMNVEV (reference sequence). Data came from immunoSEQ multiplex PCR; TCRdb stores just in-frame clones and leaves some out. The table shows more than 350,000 clones, with 89% occurring only once. Followed over time, Seattle patients had been enrolled while infection was active. Sequencing input: peripheral blood. The rearrangement joins TRBV27 to TRBJ2-2; 10 positions match TRBD1. The sequence was collected from a woman aged 30 to 39 with COVID-19, enrolled during active disease. Written as DNA, the CDR3 is TGTGCCAGCAGTCTGACAGGGGGCTACGGGGAGCTGTTTTTT. Amino acids: CASSLTGGYGELFF.